This TCR beta chain originates from a study of T-cell reconstitution after alpha-beta-depleted transplantation in children. This clonotype was recorded at least ten times. Unique molecular identifiers were used in preparing the TCRbeta library. In TCRdb, the PCR reads were re-called with MiXCR into one record per CDR3 protein. In the table there are about 460,000 distinct CDR3 sequences, about 11% of which are singletons. The CDR3 length is 13 residues. CDR1 and CDR2 (germline): SGHRS, YFSETQ. V shed 2 bases and J shed 1 base, with 5 bases lying between them. The specimen was PBMCs, collected before TCRalphabeta/CD19-depleted stem cell transplant. V gene TRBV5-1 combines with J gene TRBJ2-3; D is unresolved. The clonotype originates from a child aged 2 to 10 with inherited bone marrow failure, due to receive a stem cell transplant. CDR3 bases: TGCGCCAGCAGCTTCGGCGGCACAGATACGCAGTATTTT. Translation: CASSFGGTDTQYF.